The 2 T cell receptor beta chains below come from one sample, sequenced in a study of shared clonotypes between healthy human individuals. Assay: immunoSEQ multiplex PCR; the TCRdb copy retains only in-frame clones and omits some. The sample has over a million clones, under 80% seen once. The sample consisted of memory CD4+ T cells sorted from blood. Sample subset: CD45RA-negative fraction. The receptors come from a man aged 18 to 35 in good health.

The rearrangement joins TRBV4-2 to TRBJ2-7; 10 bases match TRBD1. Germline CDR1 and CDR2: LGHNA and YNFKEQ. The CDR3 consists of 17 residues. V shed 1 base and J 3 bases; nucleotides not matched to a gene: 9. The CDR3 loop is CASSQVTGGDRGYEQYF. The CDR3 DNA reads as TGTGCCAGCAGCCAAGTCACCGGGGGGGACAGGGGCTACGAGCAGTACTTC.

The V gene is TRBV4-3, the J gene TRBJ1-2; 9 positions agree with TRBD1. V shed 5 bases, J shed 4 bases, and the junction held 11 bases outside the gene matches. The CDR3 runs to 16 residues. Germline V gives CDR1 LGHNA, CDR2 YSLEER. The CDR3: CASSLHRDRASYGYTF. Written as DNA, the CDR3 is TGCGCCAGCAGCTTACACCGGGACAGGGCCTCCTATGGCTACACCTTC.